This TCR beta chain appears in the sequencing data of a study of blood T cell repertoires in COVID-19. Repertoires were generated with immunoSEQ multiplex PCR, while TCRdb's copy carries only in-frame clones and drops some. The profile covers approximately 160,000 clones, with around four fifths appearing a single time and about 4% taken by the ten largest. This CDR3 region has 14 residues. From germline, CDR1 is MNHEY and CDR2 SMNVEV (reference sequence). With V trimmed by 3 bases and J by 6 bases, 2 bases remained unmatched. This clonotype originated in a woman in her 50s in a cohort exposed to, infected with or recovered from COVID-19 (not recorded which). The sequenced material came from PBMCs or T cells enriched from blood (not recorded which). The genes are TRBV27 and TRBJ1-4; 9 positions match TRBD1. This CDR3 is CASSFRQGDEKLFF. For the CDR3, the DNA is TGTGCCAGCAGTTTCAGACAGGGGGATGAAAAACTGTTTTTT.